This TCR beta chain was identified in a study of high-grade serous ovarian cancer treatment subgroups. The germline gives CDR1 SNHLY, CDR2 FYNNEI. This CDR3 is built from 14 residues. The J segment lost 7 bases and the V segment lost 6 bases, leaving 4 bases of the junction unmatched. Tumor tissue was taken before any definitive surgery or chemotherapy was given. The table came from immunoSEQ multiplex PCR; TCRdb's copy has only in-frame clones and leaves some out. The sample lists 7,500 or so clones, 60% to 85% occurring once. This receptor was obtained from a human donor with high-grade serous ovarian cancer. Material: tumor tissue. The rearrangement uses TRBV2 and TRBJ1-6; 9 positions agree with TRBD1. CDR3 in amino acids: CASSPTGGNSPLHF. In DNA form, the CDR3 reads TGTGCCAGCAGCCCTACAGGGGGCAATTCACCCCTCCACTTT.